One sample yielded the 10 T cell receptor beta chains listed below, sequenced in a study of blood T cell repertoires in COVID-19. The protocol was immunoSEQ multiplex PCR, while the TCRdb copy is restricted to in-frame clones and leaves out a portion. Of approximately 290,000 clones listed, approximately 83% are singletons. Sequencing was done on a sample of PBMCs or T cells enriched from blood (not recorded which). The receptors originated from a woman aged 30 to 39 who had recovered from COVID-19.

The chain has TRBV19 and TRBJ2-2; 10 nucleotides agree with TRBD1. CDR1 and CDR2 from the germline V gene are LNHDA and SQIVND (reference sequence). V shed 1 base and J 6 bases; nucleotides not matched to a gene: 5. This CDR3 contains 16 residues. The DNA for the CDR3 is TGTGCCAGTAGTATAGGACCGACAGGGGGCTCCGGGGAGCTGTTTTTT. Amino acid sequence: CASSIGPTGGSGELFF.

The V gene is TRBV11-3, the J gene TRBJ2-1; weak D call: TRBD2 (5 bases). This CDR3 is 11 amino acids long. Trimming removed 5 bases at V and 12 bases at J, with 11 bases between. In germline, CDR1 is SGHNT, CDR2 YENEEA. The DNA of the CDR3 is TGTGCCAGCAGCCAGGACTCGGTGCAGTTCTTC. Amino acids: CASSQDSVQFF.

This clone was seen only once. The chain couples TRBV28 to TRBJ2-7, with D perhaps matching TRBD2 (7 bases). Germline V gene lookup returns CDR1 MDHEN and CDR2 SYDVKM. The CDR3 has 16 residues. Trimming took off 1 base at V and 2 bases at J, with 15 bases between the two ends. CDR3 nucleotides: TGTGCCAGCAGTTTATTTAGGGGAGGGGGGGCCTACGAGCAGTACTTC. This translates into CASSLFRGGGAYEQYF. The complete variable domain, with remaining parts taken from reference TRBV28 and TRBJ2-7, reads DVKVTQSSRYLVKRTGEKVFLECVQDMDHENMFWYRQDPGLGLRLIYFSYDVKMKEKGDIPEGYSVSREKKERFSLILESASTNQTSMYLCASSLFRGGGAYEQYFGPGTRLTVT.

The chain couples TRBV2 to TRBJ2-7, with 11 nucleotides matching TRBD1. The CDR3 is 13 amino acids. V lost 10 bases to trimming and J lost 4 bases; unmatched junction nucleotides: 6. The germline V gene encodes CDR1 SNHLY and CDR2 FYNNEI. CDR3 residues: CATRDRGGYEQYF. The CDR3 bases are TGTGCCACCCGGGACAGGGGGGGATACGAGCAGTACTTC.

The chain recombines TRBV24-1 with TRBJ1-4; 8 bases map to TRBD1. V gave up 4 bases and J gave up 4 bases; unmatched junction bases: 4. The CDR3 spans 15 residues. Per germline, CDR1 KGHDR and CDR2 SFDVKD. The CDR3 region is CATSEGQVLNEKLFF. The DNA of the CDR3 is TGTGCCACCAGTGAGGGACAGGTCCTTAATGAAAAACTGTTTTTT.

The chain joins TRBV9 to TRBJ2-3; TRBD2 aligns across 8 bases. The CDR3 has 16 amino acids. V trimming: 1 base; J trimming: 3 bases; junction bases outside the gene matches: 7. The germline CDR1 and CDR2 sequences are SGDLS and YYNGEE. The CDR3 DNA is TGTGCCAGCAGCGTATTTACGGGAGGGCCGACAGATACGCAGTATTTT. Its translation is CASSVFTGGPTDTQYF. The variable domain in full, completed from reference TRBV9 and TRBJ2-3, reads DSGVTQTPKHLITATGQRVTLRCSPRSGDLSVYWYQQSLDQGLQFLIQYYNGEERAKGNILERFSAQQFPDLHSELNLSSLELGDSALYFCASSVFTGGPTDTQYFGPGTRLTVL.

This chain uses TRBV6-2 or TRBV6-3 with TRBJ1-6, with TRBD1 matching over 8 bases. The CDR3 loop spans 16 amino acids. Germline loops: CDR1 MNHEY, CDR2 SVGEGT. J gave up 9 bases and V 6 bases, and 13 bases lay outside the gene matches. In DNA form, the CDR3 reads TGTGCCAGCAGCCACGCCGTTGGACAGGGCGGTTCACCCCTCCACTTT. Amino acids: CASSHAVGQGGSPLHF.

This chain links TRBV24-1 with TRBJ2-2, with 10 bases lining up with TRBD1. Germline V gene lookup returns CDR1 KGHDR and CDR2 SFDVKD. This CDR3 is 16 amino acids long. The V gene end was trimmed by 3 bases and the J gene end by 7 bases; junction bases not matched to a gene: 7. CDR3 region: CATSDPGGTGDGELFF. The CDR3, as DNA: TGTGCCACCAGTGATCCCGGGGGGACAGGGGACGGGGAGCTGTTTTTT.

The chain joins TRBV12-5 to TRBJ1-2; 11 bases agree with TRBD1. CDR1 is LGHNT, CDR2 FRNRAP, per germline. The CDR3 loop spans 17 amino acids. The trim removed 0 bases at V and 4 bases at J, leaving 7 bases unmatched. The CDR3 nucleotides read TGTGCTAGTGGTTTGGTACTAGGACAGGGGGCGGTCTATGGCTACACCTTC. Residues: CASGLVLGQGAVYGYTF. Complete variable domain (other parts from reference TRBV12-5 and TRBJ1-2): DARVTQTPRHKVTEMGQEVTMRCQPILGHNTVFWYRQTMMQGLELLAYFRNRAPLDDSGMPKDRFSAEMPDATLATLKIQPSEPRDSAVYFCASGLVLGQGAVYGYTFGSGTRLTVV.

This rearrangement joins TRBV19 to TRBJ1-2; tentative D call: TRBD1 (6 bases). This CDR3 region has 15 residues. Between the trimmed V and J ends, which lost 4 bases and 2 bases, there was a span of 14 bases. Germline V CDR1 and CDR2: LNHDA, SQIVND (reference sequence). CDR3 residues: CASSTQGAPNYGYTF. The CDR3, as DNA: TGTGCCAGTAGTACACAGGGAGCTCCCAACTATGGCTACACCTTC.